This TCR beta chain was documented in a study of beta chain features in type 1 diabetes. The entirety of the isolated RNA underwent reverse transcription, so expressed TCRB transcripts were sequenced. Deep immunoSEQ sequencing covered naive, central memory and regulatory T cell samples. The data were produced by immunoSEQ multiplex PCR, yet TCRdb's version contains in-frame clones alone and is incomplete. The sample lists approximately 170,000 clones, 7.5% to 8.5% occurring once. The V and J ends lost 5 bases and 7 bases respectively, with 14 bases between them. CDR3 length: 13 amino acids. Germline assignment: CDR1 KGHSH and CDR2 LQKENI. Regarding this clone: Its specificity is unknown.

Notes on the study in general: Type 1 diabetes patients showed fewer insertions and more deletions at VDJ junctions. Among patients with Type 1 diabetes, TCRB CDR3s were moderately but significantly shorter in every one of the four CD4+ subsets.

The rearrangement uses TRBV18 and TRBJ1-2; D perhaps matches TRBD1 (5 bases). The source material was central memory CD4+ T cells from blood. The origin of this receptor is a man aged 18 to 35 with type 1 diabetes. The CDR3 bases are TGTGCCAGCTCAACAGAGACAGATTCTGGCTACACCTTC. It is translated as CASSTETDSGYTF.